The sequence of this T cell receptor beta chain was determined in a study of blood T cell repertoires in COVID-19. Study summary: COVID-19 samples from acute and convalescent phases originated in the United States, Italy and Spain. PBMCs, B-cell-depleted T cells, or T cells were the source of the cDNA or gDNA that made up the material.

Original data processing: Reference gene primer amplification gave estimated nucleated cell counts. Profiled with immunoSEQ multiplex PCR; TCRdb holds only in-frame clones, not every one. The V and J calls and clone size come from that table; D and trimming were worked out from the DNA. The sample shows approximately 130,000 clones, roughly 88% of them seen only once. V gave up 0 bases and J gave up 3 bases; unmatched junction bases: 5. Per germline, CDR1 SGHRS and CDR2 YFSETQ. This CDR3 is 15 amino acids long. Sequenced input: peripheral blood. The source is a man aged 50 to 60 with acute or convalescent COVID-19. This sequence joins TRBV5-1 and TRBJ2-5; TRBD1 matches at 7 bases. This CDR3 reads CASSLGHRGEETQYF. The DNA for the CDR3 is TGCGCCAGCAGCTTGGGCCACAGGGGAGAAGAGACCCAGTACTTC.